The 24 T cell receptor beta chains given below trace back to one sample, sequenced in a study of T-cell reconstitution after alpha-beta-depleted transplantation in children. Unique molecular identifiers tagged the TCRbeta library. TCRdb processed the PCR reads anew with MiXCR; each CDR3 protein has one entry. The sample comprises more than 150,000 distinct CDR3 sequences, about 6.4% of which are singletons, and over 2.5% rests with the top ten. This material consisted of PBMCs from the stem cell graft donor, taken from the stem cell graft. The receptor source for this set is a human donor who donated a stem cell graft to a child with Wiskott-Aldrich syndrome.

This clonotype was seen at least ten times. Mismatch with germline at one junction end may stem from a read error. CDR3 loop: CASSRDTGTSPGEPFF. The CDR3 DNA is TGTGCCAGCAGCCGAGATACCGGGACTAGTCCCGGGGAGCCGTTTTTT. The chain employs TRBV3-1 and TRBJ2-2; the match to TRBD2 covers 8 bases. The CDR3 is 16 amino acids. The germline CDR1 and CDR2 sequences are LGHDT and YNNKEL (reference sequence).

This clonotype has ten or more counts. The rearrangement uses TRBV28 and TRBJ1-2, with TRBD1 identical over 11 bases. The V and J ends lost 8 bases and 3 bases, in that order; junction bases with no gene match: 8. CDR1 MDHEN and CDR2 SYDVKM come from the germline V gene. There are 15 residues in the CDR3. CDR3 coding DNA: TGTGCCAGCTGTGGACAGGGGGCTATTTACTATGGCTACACCTTC. Amino acid sequence: CASCGQGAIYYGYTF.

The chain combines TRBV28 with TRBJ1-2; D uncertain. V was pared by 2 bases and J by 4 bases, with 11 bases between. Germline loops: CDR1 MDHEN, CDR2 SYDVKM. The CDR3 has 14 amino acids. The chain's CDR3 is CASSLGPSGYGYTF. Written as DNA, the CDR3 is TGTGCCAGCAGTTTAGGACCCAGTGGCTATGGCTACACCTTC.

This clonotype was seen repeatedly, ten times or more. CDR3 protein: CASSPGTSGNQPQHF. CDR3 DNA sequence: TGTGCCAGCAGTCCCGGGACATCGGGCAATCAGCCCCAGCATTTT. This chain links TRBV12-3 or TRBV12-4 with TRBJ1-5, with a tentative D call TRBD1 (6 bases). Trimming stripped 5 bases from V and 2 bases from J, with 13 bases between. The CDR3 runs 15 residues.

This clonotype was recorded at least ten times. The junction and the germline gene differ at one end; a read error may be behind it. J is TRBJ2-7 and V is TRBV5-1; D unclear. The germline V gene has CDR1 SGHRS and CDR2 YFSETQ. This CDR3 is built from 11 residues. The CDR3 DNA is TGTGCCAGCAGTCTAGACTACGAGCAGTACTTC. It encodes CASSLDYEQYF.

In its sample, this clonotype was seen many times. The chain recombines TRBV20-1 with TRBJ2-4; D is unclear. The V and J ends lost 1 base and 0 bases respectively, with 10 bases between them. In germline, CDR1 is DFQATT, CDR2 SNEGSKA (reference sequence). This CDR3 comprises 15 residues. The CDR3 is CSARAPATAKNIQYF. CDR3 nucleotides: TGCAGTGCTAGAGCACCGGCTACAGCCAAAAACATTCAGTACTTC.

This clonotype appeared many times. The J gene is TRBJ2-7, the V gene TRBV30; 10 nucleotides agree with TRBD2. The CDR3 consists of 14 residues. Germline assignment: CDR1 GTSNPN and CDR2 SVGIG (reference sequence). V was clipped by 1 base and J by 4 bases; unmatched bases: 4. The DNA for the CDR3 is TGTGCCTGGAGTGGGCTAGCGGGAGCTTACGAGCAGTACTTC. Its protein product is CAWSGLAGAYEQYF.

Many counts were recorded for this clonotype. This rearrangement joins TRBV10-2 to TRBJ2-3; TRBD1 agrees at 8 bases. Germline-derived CDR1 and CDR2 are WSHSY and SAAADI. V was clipped by 7 bases and J by 6 bases; unmatched bases: 12. The CDR3 spans 15 residues. The DNA for the CDR3 is TGCGCCAGCACCGGACAGGGTGGGGGGTCGGATACGCAGTATTTT. It translates to CASTGQGGGSDTQYF.

The V call is TRBV2, the J call TRBJ1-5; a weak D match, TRBD1 (6 bases). Germline-derived CDR1 and CDR2 are SNHLY and FYNNEI. V lost 3 bases to trimming and J lost 6 bases, with 18 bases between them. This CDR3 is built from 16 residues. CDR3 sequence reads: CASSESAGDPRQPQHF. The CDR3 bases are TGTGCCAGCAGTGAGTCGGCAGGGGACCCCCGTCAGCCCCAGCATTTT.

Many counts were recorded for this clonotype. The chain uses TRBV20-1 and TRBJ2-1; TRBD2 matches 7 bases. Trimming cost V 1 base and J 4 bases; bases outside gene matches: 7. This CDR3 spans 15 amino acids. In germline, CDR1 is DFQATT, CDR2 SNEGSKA (reference sequence). Here the CDR3 DNA reads TGCAGTGCTAGAGTTCCTAGCGGACCTTACAATGAGCAGTTCTTC. Translation gives CSARVPSGPYNEQFF.

The chain uses TRBV11-2 and TRBJ1-3; 9 positions agree with TRBD1. With V trimmed by 5 bases and J by 16 bases, 27 bases remained unmatched. The CDR3 consists of 18 residues. Germline CDR1 SGHAT, CDR2 FQNNGV. CDR3 sequence reads: CASSHAPGTGPLSGPSYF. CDR3 nucleotide sequence: TGTGCCAGCAGCCATGCCCCCGGGACAGGGCCTTTGTCGGGTCCGTCCTATTTT. Complete variable domain (other parts from reference TRBV11-2 and TRBJ1-3): EAGVAQSPRYKIIEKRQSVAFWCNPISGHATLYWYQQILGQGPKLLIQFQNNGVVDDSQLPKDRFSAERLKGVDSTLKIQPAKLEDSAVYLCASSHAPGTGPLSGPSYFGEGSWLTVV.

This clonotype was seen many times. The chain uses TRBV12-3 or TRBV12-4 and TRBJ1-1; D unresolved. V lost 2 bases, J lost 5 bases, and 18 bases lay in between. There are 16 residues in the CDR3. The CDR3 region is CASSLTPILVVTEAFF. The CDR3 DNA follows: TGTGCCAGCAGTTTAACACCTATACTCGTTGTGACTGAAGCTTTCTTT.

This clonotype was recorded many times. The chain carries TRBV6-5 and TRBJ2-3; 10 bases are shared with TRBD2. The J segment lost 5 bases and the V segment lost 2 bases, leaving 10 bases of the junction unmatched. Germline CDR1 MNHEY, CDR2 SVGAGI. This CDR3 is 17 amino acids long. The CDR3 region is CASSYPPLAGDIDTQYF. The CDR3 bases are TGTGCCAGCAGTTACCCCCCTCTAGCGGGAGATATAGATACGCAGTATTTT.

This clonotype was recorded many times. J is TRBJ2-7 and V is TRBV6-6; tentatively, D is TRBD1 (6 bases). Trimming left V 5 bases short and J 6 bases short, with 8 bases between. CDR3 size: 11 residues. Germline CDR1 MNHNY, CDR2 SVGAGI (reference sequence). The CDR3 coding sequence is TGTGCCAGCAGTCTGACAGGCGAGCAGTACTTC. Its protein is CASSLTGEQYF.

The genes are TRBV5-1 and TRBJ2-2; 12 bases fit TRBD1. Germline loops: CDR1 SGHRS, CDR2 YFSETQ. Losses at the gene ends were 0 bases for V and 5 bases for J; bases not matched to a gene: 8. The CDR3 spans 18 residues. The CDR3 here is CASSLVHPGQGATGELFF. CDR3 coding DNA: TGCGCCAGCAGCTTGGTACACCCGGGACAGGGGGCGACCGGGGAGCTGTTTTTT.

This clonotype occurred many times. The CDR3 region has the DNA TGTGCCAGCAGCTTAGCCTTATCCTACGAGCAGTACTTC. It codes for CASSLALSYEQYF. J is TRBJ2-7 and V is TRBV7-9, with D hard to call. V was shortened by 0 bases and J by 1 base, with 4 bases between the two germline ends. Germline V gene lookup returns CDR1 SEHNR and CDR2 FQNEAQ (reference sequence). CDR3 length: 13 residues.

This clonotype was counted ten times or more. The rearrangement uses TRBV20-1 and TRBJ2-7; D tentatively fits TRBD1 or TRBD2 (5 bases each). The length of the CDR3 is 13 residues. Per germline, CDR1 DFQATT and CDR2 SNEGSKA (reference sequence). V lost 6 bases and J lost 4, with 16 bases in between. The CDR3 loop reads CSAEGFSEYEQYF. CDR3 nucleotide sequence: TGCAGTGCAGAGGGGTTCAGCGAATACGAGCAGTACTTC.

This clonotype showed up just a few times. The V call is TRBV5-1, the J call TRBJ2-7, with TRBD1 matching 11 bases. Trimming at V came to 3 bases and at J to 6 bases, leaving 8 bases not matched to a gene. The V gene's germline CDR1 is SGHRS and CDR2 YFSETQ. The CDR3 sequence is 15 residues long. CDR3 amino acids: CASSWAPGQGGEQYF. The CDR3 nucleotides read TGCGCCAGCAGCTGGGCCCCGGGACAGGGGGGCGAGCAGTACTTC. Complete variable domain (other parts from reference TRBV5-1 and TRBJ2-7): KAGVTQTPRYLIKTRGQQVTLSCSPISGHRSVSWYQQTPGQGLQFLFEYFSETQRNKGNFPGRFSGRQFSNSRSEMNVSTLELGDSALYLCASSWAPGQGGEQYFGPGTRLTVT.

The sample holds many counts of this clonotype. The chain has TRBV20-1 and TRBJ1-1, with unresolved D. The germline V gene encodes CDR1 DFQATT and CDR2 SNEGSKA (reference sequence). The CDR3 spans 12 residues. Between the trimmed V and J ends, which lost 5 bases and 3 bases, there was a span of 10 bases. CDR3 bases: TGCAGTGCTCACCCAAGGTACACTGAAGCTTTCTTT. Translated, it gives CSAHPRYTEAFF.

This clonotype was recorded many times. The V and J genes are TRBV12-3 or TRBV12-4 and TRBJ1-5; TRBD1 is a possible D gene (5 bases). This CDR3 spans 17 amino acids. Trimming took 0 bases from V and 2 from J, leaving 14 bases between them. CDR3 region: CASSLALSGTGNQPQHF. CDR3 coding DNA: TGTGCCAGCAGTTTAGCGCTTTCAGGGACTGGCAATCAGCCCCAGCATTTT.

The V and J genes are TRBV4-1 and TRBJ2-1; unclear D gene. The CDR3 consists of 15 residues. The V and J ends lost 0 bases and 6 bases respectively, with 12 bases between them. Germline lookup yields CDR1 MGHRA and CDR2 YSYEKL. The CDR3 spells CASSQEAPKGNEQFF. CDR3 coding DNA: TGCGCCAGCAGCCAAGAAGCACCAAAAGGCAATGAGCAGTTCTTC.

This clonotype was observed many times. This chain joins TRBV5-5 and TRBJ2-7, with D perhaps being TRBD1 or TRBD2 (5 bases each). The CDR3 runs to 12 residues. Germline V lookup: CDR1 SGHKS, CDR2 YYEKEE (reference sequence). Trimming shortened V by 0 bases and J by 5 bases, and 6 bases separated the two germline ends. The CDR3 DNA follows: TGTGCCAGCAGCTTGGTGGGGGACGAGCAGTACTTC. Its translation is CASSLVGDEQYF.

The sample holds many counts of this clonotype. The CDR3 spells CASSTGLAGAYEQYF. CDR3 coding DNA: TGTGCCAGCAGCACAGGACTAGCGGGAGCCTACGAGCAGTACTTC. The chain couples TRBV7-9 to TRBJ2-7, with 13 bases identical to TRBD2. Per germline, CDR1 SEHNR and CDR2 FQNEAQ (reference sequence). Trimming cost V 5 bases and J 2 bases; bases outside gene matches: 3. The CDR3 is 15 residues long.

The chain recombines TRBV9 with TRBJ1-3; TRBD1 might be the D (6 bases). Germline CDR1 SGDLS, CDR2 YYNGEE. The CDR3 has 16 amino acids. The V end lost 0 bases, the J end lost 4 bases, and 14 bases lay between the germline ends. This chain's CDR3 is CASSVGGGIAGNTIYF. As DNA, the CDR3 is TGTGCCAGCAGCGTAGGAGGGGGAATTGCAGGAAACACCATATATTTT. Drawing the rest from reference TRBV9 and TRBJ1-3, the complete variable domain is DSGVTQTPKHLITATGQRVTLRCSPRSGDLSVYWYQQSLDQGLQFLIQYYNGEERAKGNILERFSAQQFPDLHSELNLSSLELGDSALYFCASSVGGGIAGNTIYFGEGSWLTVV.